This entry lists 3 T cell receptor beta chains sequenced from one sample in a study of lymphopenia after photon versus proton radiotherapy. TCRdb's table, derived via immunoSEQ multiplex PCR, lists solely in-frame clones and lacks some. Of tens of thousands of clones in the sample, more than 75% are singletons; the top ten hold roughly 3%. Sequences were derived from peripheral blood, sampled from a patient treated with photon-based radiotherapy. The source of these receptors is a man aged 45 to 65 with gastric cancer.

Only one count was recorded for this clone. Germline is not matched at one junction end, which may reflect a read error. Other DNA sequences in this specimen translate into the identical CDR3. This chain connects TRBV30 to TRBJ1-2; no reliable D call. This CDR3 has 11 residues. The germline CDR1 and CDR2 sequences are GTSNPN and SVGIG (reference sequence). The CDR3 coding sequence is TGTGCCTGGAGTGGGACTTATGGCTACACTTTC. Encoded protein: CAWSGTYGYTF.

The CDR3 DNA reads TGTGCCAGCAGCTTAGTTATAGGGATTGGGGCCAACGTCCTGACTTTC. Its translation: CASSLVIGIGANVLTF. This chain joins TRBV7-8 and TRBJ2-6, with D unclear. Trimming removed 1 base at V and 3 bases at J, with 10 bases between. The CDR3 is 16 amino acids. In germline, CDR1 is SGHVS, CDR2 FQNEAQ.

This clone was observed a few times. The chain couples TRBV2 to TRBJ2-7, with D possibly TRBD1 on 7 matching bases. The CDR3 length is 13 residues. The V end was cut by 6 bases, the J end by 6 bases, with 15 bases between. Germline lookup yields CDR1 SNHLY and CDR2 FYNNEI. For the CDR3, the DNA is TGTGCCAGCAGGGGGGGACAGCTAGTCGAGCAGTACTTC. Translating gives CASRGGQLVEQYF.